These T cell receptor beta chains were read from a single sample in a study of cytomegalovirus exposure and HLA in healthy donors. TCRdb's copy holds only in-frame clones and misses some; the assay was immunoSEQ multiplex PCR. The sample includes about 160,000 clones, 80% to 85% of them seen just once. Sample: PBMCs. These receptor sequences come from a human donor in good health. The CDR3 runs from the conserved cysteine through the conserved F or W. A D gene is named only where the DNA matches it firmly. Size is omitted from some rows. Given values are once, few, many or a class for expanded clones.

TRBV7-2	.	TRBJ1-3	.	TGTGCCAGCAGCTTAGAGTCCAGGACTGGAAACACCATATATTTT	CASSLESRTGNTIYF
TRBV7-9	.	TRBJ1-5	.	TGTGCCAGCAGCTTAGTGGGAGACAATCAGCCCCAGCATTTT	CASSLVGDNQPQHF
TRBV19	TRBD2	TRBJ2-7	.	TGTGCCAGTATGCCTTTAGCGGGGGGGAATTACGAGCAGTACTTC	CASMPLAGGNYEQYF
TRBV4-2	.	TRBJ2-6	many	TGTGCCAGCAGCGGGGACAAGAGCTCTGGGGCCAACGTCCTGACTTTC	CASSGDKSSGANVLTF
TRBV19	.	TRBJ1-1	.	TGTGCCAGTAGTCCTGACAGTATCATGAACACTGAAGCTTTCTTT	CASSPDSIMNTEAFF
TRBV6-1	TRBD2	TRBJ2-1	.	TGTGCCAGCAGTGAGACTAGCGGGGGGAGCTCCTACAATGAGCAGTTCTTC	CASSETSGGSSYNEQFF
TRBV7-2	.	TRBJ2-3	once	TGTGCCAGCAGCTTAGTTGTGGGACACCAGGGGTTGGGAGATACGCAGTATTTT	CASSLVVGHQGLGDTQYF
TRBV4-1	.	TRBJ2-7	.	TGCGCCAGCAGCCAAGGACTGAGCTCCTACGAGCAGTACTTC	CASSQGLSSYEQYF
TRBV28	.	TRBJ1-5	.	TGTGCCAGCCTCCGGGATAACAATCAGCCCCAGCATTTT	CASLRDNNQPQHF
TRBV12-5	TRBD1	TRBJ1-3	.	TGTGCTAGTGGTTTGGCGGGACAGCTACGAGGAAACACCATATATTTT	CASGLAGQLRGNTIYF
TRBV5-4	TRBD2	TRBJ2-7	.	TGTACCAGCAGCCCCATGGCGGGGGGGGCCTACGAGCAGTACTTC	CTSSPMAGGAYEQYF
TRBV6-1	TRBD1	TRBJ1-1	.	TGTGCCAGTACACCCAGGGGGCTCAGGAACACTGAAGCTTTCTTT	CASTPRGLRNTEAFF
TRBV28	.	TRBJ2-5	.	TGTGCCAGCAGTTTATCCGGGCAAGAGACCCAGTACTTC	CASSLSGQETQYF